The 19 T cell receptor beta chains below come from one sample, sequenced in a study of blood T cell repertoires in COVID-19. TCRdb's table, derived via immunoSEQ multiplex PCR, lists solely in-frame clones and lacks some. The sample lists roughly 55,000 clones, around 80% occurring once. The sample taken for sequencing was peripheral blood. The source is an elderly man with acute or convalescent COVID-19.

The chain combines TRBV7-9 with TRBJ1-2; 9 bases are shared with TRBD1. This CDR3 comprises 14 residues. V lost 7 bases, J lost 5 bases, and 8 bases stayed unmatched. The germline V gene has CDR1 SEHNR and CDR2 FQNEAQ (reference sequence). The CDR3 sequence: CASNRDRVGYGYTF. The CDR3 nucleotides read TGTGCCAGCAACCGGGACAGGGTAGGGTATGGCTACACCTTC.

V and J are TRBV27 and TRBJ1-3; D is perhaps TRBD1 (6 bases). Trimming removed 6 bases at V and 0 bases at J, with 12 bases between. This CDR3 region has 15 residues. Per germline, CDR1 MNHEY and CDR2 SMNVEV (reference sequence). The CDR3 region has the DNA TGTGCCAGCAGACCCAACAGGGTCTCTGGAAACACCATATATTTT. Translated, it gives CASRPNRVSGNTIYF.

The gene calls are TRBV7-2 and TRBJ1-1; 7 bases fit TRBD1. The length of the CDR3 is 14 residues. The V and J ends lost 5 bases and 1 base, in that order; junction bases with no gene match: 4. Germline V CDR1 and CDR2: SGHTA, FQGNSA. CDR3 in DNA: TGTGCCAGCAGCATGACAGGGTGGAACACTGAAGCTTTCTTT. As protein: CASSMTGWNTEAFF.

This chain links TRBV6-5 with TRBJ1-1; TRBD1 aligns across 9 bases. Germline V gene data show CDR1 as MNHEY and CDR2 as SVGAGI. CDR3 length equals 14 residues. Germline trimming cut 7 bases from V and 1 base from J; bases unmatched to any gene: 4. CDR3 nucleotide sequence: TGTGCCAGCACACAGGGACAGGGGAACACTGAAGCTTTCTTT. It encodes CASTQGQGNTEAFF.

In its sample, this clone was seen a few times. This sequence joins TRBV9 and TRBJ2-1; 8 nucleotides agree with TRBD2. CDR1 and CDR2 from the germline V gene are SGDLS and YYNGEE. V dropped 6 bases and J dropped 8; count of bases not matched to a gene: 10. The CDR3 spans 14 residues. This chain's CDR3 is CASNEGREEDEQFF. CDR3 DNA: TGTGCCAGCAACGAGGGGCGGGAGGAGGATGAGCAGTTCTTC.

This clone was found a few times. The chain couples TRBV9 to TRBJ1-1; D is perhaps TRBD1 (6 bases). Germline loops: CDR1 SGDLS, CDR2 YYNGEE. CDR3 length: 15 residues. Trimming removed 1 base from V and 5 bases from J, with 15 bases in between. The CDR3: CASSVSPGALTEAFF. The DNA for the CDR3 is TGTGCCAGCAGCGTAAGTCCAGGGGCTCTAACTGAAGCTTTCTTT.

As DNA, the CDR3 is TGCGCCAGCAGCTTGGCCCAACTACTCATAAACACCGGGGAGCTGTTTTTT. Amino acids: CASSLAQLLINTGELFF. The V call is TRBV5-1, the J call TRBJ2-2; no reliable D call. The V and J ends lost 0 bases and 2 bases respectively, with 14 bases between them. The CDR3 extends over 17 amino acids. Per the germline V gene, CDR1 is SGHRS and CDR2 is YFSETQ. Full variable domain (missing parts from reference TRBV5-1 and TRBJ2-2): KAGVTQTPRYLIKTRGQQVTLSCSPISGHRSVSWYQQTPGQGLQFLFEYFSETQRNKGNFPGRFSGRQFSNSRSEMNVSTLELGDSALYLCASSLAQLLINTGELFFGEGSRLTVL.

The rearrangement links TRBV25-1 to TRBJ1-4; 8 bases fit TRBD1. This CDR3 is built from 14 residues. J gave up 4 bases and V 6 bases, and 4 bases lay outside the gene matches. Germline V gives CDR1 MGHDK, CDR2 SYGVNS. In DNA, the CDR3 is TGTGCCAGCAGATCAGGGGGCGGTAATGAAAAACTGTTTTTT. Its protein is CASRSGGGNEKLFF.

This rearrangement joins TRBV12-3 or TRBV12-4 to TRBJ1-6; tentatively, D is TRBD1 (5 bases). The V end was cut by 5 bases, the J end by 7 bases, with 9 bases between. The CDR3 length is 13 residues. The CDR3 DNA follows: TGTGCCAGCAGTATACGACAGAATTCACCCCTCCACTTT. This codes for CASSIRQNSPLHF.

V and J are TRBV7-2 and TRBJ2-3, with D maybe TRBD2 (5 bases). This CDR3 region has 15 residues. Germline loops: CDR1 SGHTA, CDR2 FQGNSA. V lost 2 bases and J 0 bases, leaving 9 bases between the germline ends. CDR3 nucleotide sequence: TGTGCCAGCAGCTTACATCGGGGAAGCACAGATACGCAGTATTTT. This codes for CASSLHRGSTDTQYF.

The chain is built from TRBV6-2 or TRBV6-3 and TRBJ1-2, with D possibly matching TRBD1 (6 bases). CDR1 and CDR2 from the germline V gene are MNHEY and SVGEGT. The V gene lost 1 base and the J gene lost 0 bases, with 12 bases spanning the gap. The CDR3 has 16 amino acids. The CDR3 sequence: CASSYYRQDSNYGYTF. CDR3 bases: TGTGCCAGCAGTTACTATCGACAGGATTCTAACTATGGCTACACCTTC.

The gene calls are TRBV4-2 and TRBJ1-2, with 8 positions matching TRBD1. Unmatched junction bases numbered 13, after V lost 8 bases and J lost 8 bases. CDR1 and CDR2 from the germline V gene are LGHNA and YNFKEQ. The CDR3 contains 14 residues. CDR3 bases: TGTGCCAGCGGCCCAGATAACAGGGGGTACGGCTACACCTTC. Amino acid sequence: CASGPDNRGYGYTF.

The chain is built from TRBV4-1 and TRBJ1-5; 9 bases agree with TRBD1. The trim removed 4 bases at V and 0 bases at J, leaving 4 bases unmatched. This CDR3 region has 16 residues. CDR1 and CDR2 (germline): MGHRA, YSYEKL. CDR3 sequence reads: CASSLRTGDSNQPQHF. CDR3 in DNA: TGCGCCAGCAGCCTTCGGACAGGGGATAGCAATCAGCCCCAGCATTTT.

The genes are TRBV19 and TRBJ1-1; D possibly corresponds to TRBD1 (6 bases). CDR1 is LNHDA and CDR2 is SQIVND in the germline V gene (reference sequence). This CDR3 region has 15 residues. Trimming removed 3 bases from V and 1 base from J, with 12 bases in between. CDR3 DNA sequence: TGTGCCAGTAGTATTCTCGGACAGAGGAACACTGAAGCTTTCTTT. Its protein is CASSILGQRNTEAFF.

The chain has TRBV5-5 and TRBJ1-1; D might be TRBD1 (5 bases). Deletions cut 4 bases from V and 1 base from J, with 23 bases between. CDR1 and CDR2 (germline): SGHKS, YYEKEE (reference sequence). CDR3 length: 18 amino acids. CDR3 region: CASSKRVAGGFGNTEAFF. As DNA, the CDR3 is TGTGCCAGCAGCAAAAGGGTAGCGGGGGGGTTTGGGAACACTGAAGCTTTCTTT.

The chain links TRBV3-1 (or the pseudogene TRBV3-2) to TRBJ1-1; 8 bases are shared with TRBD1. This CDR3 is built from 14 residues. CDR1 LGHDT and CDR2 YNNKEL come from the germline V gene (reference sequence). V gave up 4 bases and J gave up 1 base; unmatched junction bases: 2. CDR3 region: CASSRGTGNTEAFF. For the CDR3, the DNA is TGTGCCAGCAGCCGAGGGACAGGGAACACTGAAGCTTTCTTT.

This chain joins TRBV7-2 and TRBJ2-3; no reliable D call. The V end lost 2 bases, the J end lost 0 bases, and 15 bases lay between the germline ends. The length of the CDR3 is 17 residues. Germline loops: CDR1 SGHTA, CDR2 FQGNSA. The CDR3 region has the DNA TGTGCCAGCAGCTTATCTGGGCCTTATGGAAGCACAGATACGCAGTATTTT. Translation gives CASSLSGPYGSTDTQYF.

This clone has only one observation. The genes are TRBV7-2 and TRBJ2-1, with TRBD2 matching 10 bases. V was pared by 6 bases and J by 16 bases, with 12 bases of the junction left unmatched. CDR1 and CDR2 from the germline V gene are SGHTA and FQGNSA. The length of the CDR3 is 13 residues. CDR3 nucleotides: TGTGCCAGCAGTCTCCGGTGGGGGACTAGCGAATTCTTC. Amino acid sequence: CASSLRWGTSEFF.

Here the CDR3 reads CASSSGQDYGYTF. The CDR3 DNA follows: TGCGCCAGCAGCTCTGGACAGGACTATGGCTACACCTTC. V is TRBV5-1 and J is TRBJ1-2, with 7 bases that match TRBD1. The length of the CDR3 is 13 residues. CDR1 is SGHRS and CDR2 is YFSETQ in the germline V gene. With V trimmed by 3 bases and J by 3 bases, 2 bases remained unmatched.